The rows below give T cell receptor beta chains drawn from one sample of a study of human T cells and chemical hapten exposure. TCRdb used MiXCR to reprocess the RACE reads, holding one entry per CDR3 protein. The sample holds approximately 60,000 distinct CDR3 sequences, about 9% seen once. The sequencing used whole blood, collected in connection with sensitization to the hapten diphenylcyclopropenone (DPC). These receptors all stem from a woman in her 40s with alopecia areata. Some clones in this sample may be carry-over from other donors' samples. CDR3s include the opening cysteine and the closing phenylalanine or tryptophan. Fields, in order: V gene, clone size, J gene, D gene, CDR3 protein, CDR3 DNA. D genes are given only for firm matches. Only some rows state a clone size, as once, few, many or a class for expanded clones.

>TRBV6-6|NA|TRBJ2-1|NA
CASSYAVGGGLNEQFF
TGTGCCAGCAGTTACGCCGTAGGGGGGGGCCTCAATGAGCAGTTCTTC
>TRBV5-1|many|TRBJ2-5|NA
CASSQRGTTTQETQYF
TGCGCCAGCAGCCAGCGAGGTACTACTACCCAAGAGACCCAGTACTTC
>TRBV20-1|NA|TRBJ2-5|TRBD2
CSASPRAGSVQYF
TGCAGTGCTAGCCCTCGAGCGGGGAGTGTGCAGTACTTC
>TRBV2|many|TRBJ1-3|NA
CASSAEGASGNTIYF
TGTGCCAGCAGTGCGGAGGGAGCGAGTGGAAACACCATATATTTT
>TRBV4-3|NA|TRBJ2-3|NA
CASSQGSRGDTQYF
TGCGCCAGCAGCCAAGGAAGCAGGGGAGATACGCAGTATTTT
>TRBV27|many|TRBJ1-1|TRBD1
CASSFNRDRLTDTEAFF
TGTGCCAGCAGTTTCAACCGGGACAGGCTGACTGACACTGAAGCTTTCTTT
>TRBV5-4|many|TRBJ2-3|NA
CASSLSSGFTDTQYF
TGTGCCAGCAGCTTATCGTCAGGGTTCACAGATACGCAGTATTTT
>TRBV5-1|NA|TRBJ2-7|TRBD2
CASRTSGGHYEQYF
TGCGCCAGCAGGACTAGCGGGGGGCACTACGAGCAGTACTTC
>TRBV12-3/TRBV12-4|NA|TRBJ1-1|NA
CASSFSGGTEAFF
TGTGCCAGCAGTTTTTCTGGGGGGACTGAAGCTTTCTTT
>TRBV6-5|NA|TRBJ2-4|TRBD2
CASSYSKLAGDKNIQYF
TGTGCCAGCAGTTACAGTAAGCTAGCGGGGGACAAAAACATTCAGTACTTC
>TRBV5-1|NA|TRBJ2-2|NA
CASTLTPGELFF
TGCGCCAGCACCCTCACTCCCGGGGAGCTGTTTTTT
>TRBV29-1|NA|TRBJ1-5|NA
CSVVMGSSNQPQHF
TGCAGCGTTGTGATGGGGTCCAGCAATCAGCCCCAGCATTTT
>TRBV18|few|TRBJ2-5|NA
CASSPVSETQYF
TGTGCCAGCTCACCTGTCTCGGAGACCCAGTACTTC
>TRBV20-1|many|TRBJ1-2|NA
CSAREFAGYTF
TGCAGTGCTCGGGAGTTCGCTGGCTACACCTTC
>TRBV13|many|TRBJ2-5|NA
CASSSLDGAETQYF
TGTGCCAGCAGCTCCCTGGACGGCGCGGAGACCCAGTACTTC
>TRBV25-1|many|TRBJ1-1|NA
CASKDTEAFF
TGTGCCAGCAAGGACACTGAAGCTTTCTTT
>TRBV29-1|NA|TRBJ2-4|NA
CSVELAKNIQYF
TGCAGCGTTGAACTAGCCAAAAACATTCAGTACTTC
>TRBV29-1|many|TRBJ2-5|TRBD1
CSVGGTGGETQYF
TGCAGCGTTGGCGGGACAGGGGGGGAGACCCAGTACTTC
>TRBV28|many|TRBJ1-5|NA
CASSLWFQPQHF
TGTGCCAGCAGTTTATGGTTTCAGCCCCAGCATTTT
>TRBV27|few|TRBJ1-4|TRBD1
CASRLTGGKEKLFF
TGTGCCAGCAGACTAACAGGGGGCAAGGAAAAACTGTTTTTT
>TRBV4-1|few|TRBJ2-5|TRBD2
CASSPGLAGARGTQYF
TGCGCCAGCAGCCCCGGACTAGCGGGGGCTCGGGGGACCCAGTACTTC
>TRBV29-1|NA|TRBJ1-2|NA
CSVDGNYGYTF
TGCAGCGTTGATGGCAACTATGGCTACACCTTC
>TRBV20-1|many|TRBJ2-7|TRBD2
CSASPSGGFYEQYF
TGCAGTGCTAGCCCCAGCGGGGGATTCTACGAGCAGTACTTC
>TRBV4-1|many|TRBJ1-3|NA
CASSQAGGGNTIYF
TGCGCCAGCAGCCAGGCGGGGGGTGGAAACACCATATATTTT
>TRBV28|few|TRBJ2-4|NA
CASSLVSDLAKNIQYF
TGTGCCAGCAGTTTGGTGTCAGATCTAGCCAAAAACATTCAGTACTTC
>TRBV28|NA|TRBJ2-7|NA
CAVRGNSYEQYF
TGTGCCGTTCGCGGAAACTCCTACGAGCAGTACTTC
>TRBV11-2|NA|TRBJ2-3|TRBD2
CASSLSGGSTDTQYF
TGTGCCAGCAGCCTCAGCGGGGGAAGCACAGATACGCAGTATTTT
>TRBV6-1|many|TRBJ2-1|TRBD2
CASKIAWGGEQFF
TGTGCCAGCAAGATCGCTTGGGGAGGGGAGCAGTTCTTC
>TRBV20-1|NA|TRBJ1-3|TRBD1
CSEGQGSSGNTIYF
TGCAGTGAAGGACAGGGGAGTTCTGGAAACACCATATATTTT
>TRBV5-4|NA|TRBJ2-7|TRBD2
CASSLYSGAAYEQYF
TGTGCCAGCAGCTTATACAGCGGGGCTGCCTACGAGCAGTACTTC
>TRBV6-5|many|TRBJ2-1|NA
CASSSSSGTPAYNEQFF
TGTGCCAGCAGTTCGTCCTCCGGGACCCCTGCCTACAATGAGCAGTTCTTC
>TRBV4-2|many|TRBJ2-1|TRBD2
CASSQEGVAGLNEQFF
TGTGCCAGCAGCCAAGAAGGGGTAGCGGGGCTTAATGAGCAGTTCTTC
>TRBV7-6|few|TRBJ2-3|NA
CASRAGTTSTDTQYF
TGTGCCAGCAGGGCCGGGACAACTAGCACAGATACGCAGTATTTT
>TRBV7-2|few|TRBJ2-5|NA
CASSLGRGPQETQYF
TGTGCCAGCAGCTTAGGGCGAGGGCCCCAAGAGACCCAGTACTTC
>TRBV5-1|many|TRBJ1-1|NA
CASRIRSTEAFF
TGCGCCAGCAGAATAAGATCCACTGAAGCTTTCTTT
>TRBV7-9|NA|TRBJ2-2|NA
CASSLRTNTGELFF
TGTGCCAGCAGCCTCCGGACCAACACCGGGGAGCTGTTTTTT
>TRBV28|few|TRBJ1-2|NA
CASSYGYGYTF
TGTGCCAGCAGTTACGGCTATGGCTACACCTTC
>TRBV20-1|many|TRBJ2-1|NA
CSARRIGGGNEQFF
TGCAGTGCTAGACGAATAGGAGGGGGTAATGAGCAGTTCTTC
>TRBV4-3|many|TRBJ2-3|NA
CASSQDQSVTQYF
TGCGCCAGCAGCCAAGATCAGTCGGTCACGCAGTATTTT
>TRBV28|many|TRBJ2-7|NA
CASNPGPGRSYEQYF
TGTGCCAGCAACCCAGGTCCCGGTCGCTCCTACGAGCAGTACTTC
>TRBV7-8|NA|TRBJ2-7|TRBD1
CASSLVQGSAYEQYF
TGTGCCAGCAGCTTAGTACAGGGGTCCGCCTACGAGCAGTACTTC
>TRBV6-2/TRBV6-3|many|TRBJ2-5|NA
CASSYVASRETQYF
TGTGCCAGCAGTTACGTAGCCTCTCGGGAGACCCAGTACTTC
>TRBV24-1|NA|TRBJ2-3|NA
CATSDPQGINTQYF
TGTGCCACCAGTGATCCCCAGGGGATTAATACGCAGTATTTT
>TRBV19|many|TRBJ2-2|NA
CASSLPITGELFF
TGTGCCAGTAGTCTTCCCATCACCGGGGAGCTGTTTTTT
>TRBV12-3/TRBV12-4|many|TRBJ1-4|NA
CASTTDGSEKLFF
TGTGCCAGCACCACGGATGGTAGTGAAAAACTGTTTTTT
>TRBV5-1|few|TRBJ2-3|TRBD2
CASSLVGTSGDTQYF
TGCGCCAGCAGCTTGGTGGGGACTAGCGGGGATACGCAGTATTTT
>TRBV2|NA|TRBJ1-6|NA
CASPGRGGNNSPLHF
TGTGCCAGCCCGGGCAGGGGAGGAAATAATTCACCCCTCCACTTT
>TRBV4-2|NA|TRBJ1-6|NA
CASSQDSGYNSPLHF
TGTGCCAGCAGCCAAGATTCCGGGTACAATTCACCCCTCCACTTT
>TRBV12-2|many|TRBJ2-5|NA
CASRLPTRLAGGKETQYF
TGTGCAAGTCGCTTGCCCACCCGGCTAGCGGGGGGCAAAGAGACCCAGTACTTC
>TRBV27|few|TRBJ2-7|NA
CATSGRPTYEQYF
TGTGCCACCTCGGGGCGACCCACCTACGAGCAGTACTTC
>TRBV12-3/TRBV12-4|many|TRBJ2-2|NA
CASIFGGETGELFF
TGTGCCAGCATTTTCGGTGGAGAGACCGGGGAGCTGTTTTTT